The present T cell receptor beta chain was sequenced within a study of T cell responses to AZD1222 COVID-19 vaccine. Using immunoSEQ multiplex PCR, the repertoire was profiled, and TCRdb retains in-frame clones only, with some absent. This table has some 130,000 clones, 84% appearing once. V lost 10 bases, J lost 8 bases, and 8 bases stayed unmatched. Per germline, CDR1 SGHTA and CDR2 FQGNSA. The CDR3 runs 12 residues. V and J are TRBV7-2 and TRBJ1-3; the match to TRBD1 covers 7 bases. This TCR derives from an adult in good health. The sample in question was peripheral blood, obtained on day 0 of AZD1222 vaccination. The CDR3 reads CANRGEGDTIYF. CDR3 bases: TGTGCCAACAGGGGAGAAGGGGACACCATATATTTT.